Listed below are T cell receptor beta chains from one sample, sequenced in a study of cytomegalovirus exposure and HLA in healthy donors. Profiling relied on immunoSEQ multiplex PCR, and the TCRdb table lists in-frame clones only, not all of them. Seen here are some 87,000 clones, 78% observed once, and the top ten hold approximately 6%. Sequences were obtained from PBMCs. Receptors were obtained from a man aged 18 to 29 in good health and CMV-seropositive. The CDR3 runs from the conserved cysteine through the conserved F or W. The D gene is left open where the match is weak. Size tells how often a clone was seen (once, few, many) or the class of an expanded clone, and some rows leave it out.

CASSEGTGVDGYTF	TGTGCCAGCAGTGAAGGAACCGGGGTCGATGGCTACACCTTC	TRBV2	once	.	TRBJ1-2
CASSRGAGASYEQYF	TGTGCCAGCAGCCGGGGGGCAGGGGCCTCCTACGAGCAGTACTTC	TRBV5-6	.	.	TRBJ2-7
CASSNSFTDTQYF	TGCGCCAGCAGCAACTCCTTCACAGATACGCAGTATTTT	TRBV4-1	few	.	TRBJ2-3
CASVGQNIYGYTF	TGTGCCAGCGTGGGACAGAATATCTATGGCTACACCTTC	TRBV6-1	once	TRBD1	TRBJ1-2
CASLPADRYYNEQFF	TGTGCCAGCCTCCCGGCGGACAGGTACTACAATGAGCAGTTCTTC	TRBV6-5	once	TRBD1	TRBJ2-1
CASSPPGLGYNEQFF	TGTGCCAGCAGCCCCCCCGGACTAGGCTACAATGAGCAGTTCTTC	TRBV9	few	TRBD2	TRBJ2-1
CASSEAGASGNTIYF	TGTGCCAGCAGTGAAGCAGGGGCCTCTGGAAACACCATATATTTT	TRBV6-1	.	.	TRBJ1-3
CASSESLGYNEQFF	TGTGCCAGCAGTGAATCACTCGGGTACAATGAGCAGTTCTTC	TRBV2	.	.	TRBJ2-1
CASSRITGDTQYF	TGTGCCAGCAGCCGAATAACCGGAGATACGCAGTATTTT	TRBV4-2	few	.	TRBJ2-3
CASSLSDSSYNEQFF	TGCGCCAGCAGCTTGTCCGATAGCTCCTACAATGAGCAGTTCTTC	TRBV5-1	once	.	TRBJ2-1
CASSLGNRQTSYEQYF	TGTGCCAGCAGCTTAGGAAACAGGCAAACATCCTACGAGCAGTACTTC	TRBV7-8	.	.	TRBJ2-7
CASSFSSGRANEQFF	TGTGCCAGCAGCTTTTCAAGCGGGAGGGCCAATGAGCAGTTCTTC	TRBV5-4	.	TRBD2	TRBJ2-1
CASSDSRGGTQYF	TGTGCCAGCAGTGACTCAAGGGGAGGTACGCAGTATTTT	TRBV6-4	few	.	TRBJ2-3
CASSRGQGGNEQFF	TGCGCCAGCAGCCGGGGACAGGGGGGCAATGAGCAGTTCTTC	TRBV5-1	.	TRBD1	TRBJ2-1
CASSELALRGFSNQPQHF	TGTGCCAGCAGTGAGTTGGCTTTGCGGGGCTTTAGCAATCAGCCCCAGCATTTT	TRBV2	few	.	TRBJ1-5
CASSLLDEGAYNEQFF	TGTGCCAGCAGCTTATTAGATGAGGGCGCCTACAATGAGCAGTTCTTC	TRBV7-9	.	.	TRBJ2-1
CASGTGRNYGYTF	TGTGCCAGCGGGACAGGGAGGAACTATGGCTACACCTTC	TRBV28	.	TRBD1	TRBJ1-2
CASSRGFKETQYF	TGCGCCAGCAGCAGGGGGTTCAAAGAGACCCAGTACTTC	TRBV10-1	.	TRBD1	TRBJ2-5
CASSSYTGELFF	TGTGCCAGCAGCTCATACACCGGGGAGCTGTTTTTT	TRBV7-2	.	.	TRBJ2-2
CASSWTSGRNEQYF	TGTGCCAGCAGCTGGACTAGCGGGAGGAACGAGCAGTACTTC	TRBV27	.	TRBD2	TRBJ2-7
CASSYWQEPEKLFF	TGTGCCAGCAGTTACTGGCAGGAACCCGAAAAACTGTTTTTT	TRBV6-5	.	.	TRBJ1-4
CAIRSGTSGTGRQFF	TGTGCCATTAGGTCCGGGACTAGCGGGACCGGTAGGCAGTTCTTC	TRBV6-5	.	TRBD2	TRBJ2-1
CASAQGMNTEAFF	TGTGCCAGCGCCCAGGGAATGAACACTGAAGCTTTCTTT	TRBV9	.	.	TRBJ1-1
CASSDLAGGYNEQFF	TGTGCCAGCAGCGATCTAGCGGGAGGCTACAATGAGCAGTTCTTC	TRBV9	.	TRBD2	TRBJ2-1
CASSSTGTDTQYF	TGTGCCAGCAGCTCGACAGGCACAGATACGCAGTATTTT	TRBV11-3	.	.	TRBJ2-3
CSADLANTEAFF	TGCAGCGCTGACTTGGCGAACACTGAAGCTTTCTTT	TRBV29-1	.	.	TRBJ1-1
CASSPRGSRDEQYF	TGTGCCAGTAGTCCAAGGGGGAGCAGGGACGAGCAGTACTTC	TRBV19	.	.	TRBJ2-7
CAITKTGGSYNEQFF	TGTGCCATCACTAAGACAGGGGGCTCCTACAATGAGCAGTTCTTC	TRBV10-3	.	TRBD1	TRBJ2-1
CASSGPGDTQYF	TGTGCCAGCAGCGGTCCGGGAGATACGCAGTATTTT	TRBV9	.	.	TRBJ2-3
CASSQDHGRTSATYEQYF	TGCGCCAGCAGCCAAGATCATGGGCGGACTAGCGCAACTTACGAGCAGTACTTC	TRBV4-1	.	TRBD2	TRBJ2-7
CASVWGGLSTEAFF	TGTGCCAGTGTATGGGGGGGACTGAGCACTGAAGCTTTCTTT	TRBV19	.	.	TRBJ1-1
CASSQEGHPYQETQYF	TGCGCCAGCAGCCAAGAGGGACACCCGTACCAAGAGACCCAGTACTTC	TRBV4-1	.	.	TRBJ2-5
CATGGLRAANEQFF	TGTGCCACGGGGGGTTTGCGGGCGGCCAATGAGCAGTTCTTC	TRBV6-1	.	TRBD2	TRBJ2-1
CASSIPLRGTAFF	TGTGCCAGTAGTATTCCCCTCCGGGGGACGGCTTTCTTT	TRBV19	.	.	TRBJ1-1
CASSQSSGNTGELFF	TGCGCCAGCAGCCAATCCAGCGGGAACACCGGGGAGCTGTTTTTT	TRBV4-1	few	.	TRBJ2-2
CASSFIAVVETQYF	TGTGCCAGCAGCTTTATCGCGGTCGTGGAGACCCAGTACTTC	TRBV5-8	.	.	TRBJ2-5
CASRQAGENTGELFF	TGTGCCAGCAGGCAAGCGGGAGAGAACACCGGGGAGCTGTTTTTT	TRBV6-5	.	TRBD2	TRBJ2-2
CATRDRPYEQYF	TGTGCCACCCGGGACAGACCCTACGAGCAGTACTTC	TRBV6-6	.	TRBD1	TRBJ2-7
CASSLSTGGGDTQYF	TGCGCCAGCAGCCTCTCAACGGGAGGGGGAGATACGCAGTATTTT	TRBV4-1	.	TRBD2	TRBJ2-3
CASSDPGRYEQYF	TGTGCCAGCAGTGACCCAGGCCGCTACGAGCAGTACTTC	TRBV6-1	once	.	TRBJ2-7
CASSLGGGFSEKLFF	TGTGCCAGCAGCTTAGGAGGGGGCTTCAGTGAAAAACTGTTTTTT	TRBV13	.	TRBD1	TRBJ1-4
CASSEKAGTEAFF	TGTGCCAGCAGTGAAAAGGCAGGGACTGAAGCTTTCTTT	TRBV6-1	few	.	TRBJ1-1
CASSFFKTGGLETQYF	TGTGCCAGCAGTTTTTTCAAGACAGGGGGCTTGGAGACCCAGTACTTC	TRBV6-5	.	TRBD1	TRBJ2-5
CASSYSRQGGVEQYF	TGTGCCAGCAGTTACTCGAGACAGGGAGGCGTCGAGCAGTACTTC	TRBV6-5	once	.	TRBJ2-7
CANRRGVREKLFF	TGCGCCAACCGCAGGGGTGTACGCGAAAAACTGTTTTTT	TRBV5-1	.	.	TRBJ1-4
CALGVYGYTF	TGTGCCCTGGGAGTCTATGGCTACACCTTC	TRBV6-1	.	.	TRBJ1-2
CASSQGLAGLAKNIQYF	TGCGCCAGCAGCCAAGGACTAGCGGGGCTAGCCAAAAACATTCAGTACTTC	TRBV4-1	.	TRBD2	TRBJ2-4
CASSEGLGEVYEQYF	TGTGCCAGCAGCGAGGGACTAGGGGAAGTTTACGAGCAGTACTTC	TRBV9	once	TRBD2	TRBJ2-7
CASSLLTGGSGANVLTF	TGTGCCAGCAGCCTACTGACAGGGGGGTCTGGGGCCAACGTCCTGACTTTC	TRBV5-4	.	TRBD1	TRBJ2-6
CASKGGGRRMNTEAFF	TGTGCCAGCAAAGGGGGAGGGAGGCGCATGAACACTGAAGCTTTCTTT	TRBV28	.	.	TRBJ1-1
CASSQGAGHGELFF	TGCGCCAGCAGCCAAGGGGCAGGACACGGGGAGCTGTTTTTT	TRBV4-1	.	.	TRBJ2-2
CASSTGHRYEQYF	TGTGCCAGCAGCACGGGACACCGCTACGAGCAGTACTTC	TRBV5-4	.	.	TRBJ2-7
CASSADRGTEAFF	TGTGCCAGCAGCGCGGACAGGGGAACTGAAGCTTTCTTT	TRBV9	.	TRBD1	TRBJ1-1
CASSHGQGGFPGELFF	TGCGCCAGCAGCCACGGACAGGGCGGGTTTCCCGGGGAGCTGTTTTTT	TRBV5-1	.	TRBD1	TRBJ2-2
CASRGTGWYQPQHF	TGTGCCAGCAGAGGGACAGGGTGGTATCAGCCCCAGCATTTT	TRBV6-1	.	TRBD1	TRBJ1-5
CASSRDSVSYEQYF	TGTGCCAGTTCCCGGGACAGTGTTTCCTACGAGCAGTACTTC	TRBV6-1	.	TRBD1	TRBJ2-7
CASTGPNVEAFF	TGTGCCAGCACTGGGCCGAACGTCGAAGCTTTCTTT	TRBV25-1	.	.	TRBJ1-1
CASSQVADSGANVLTF	TGTGCCAGCAGCCAAGTAGCGGACTCTGGGGCCAACGTCCTGACTTTC	TRBV4-2	once	.	TRBJ2-6
CASSIHRAGANVLTF	TGTGCCAGCAGCATTCACAGGGCTGGGGCCAACGTCCTGACTTTC	TRBV28	.	.	TRBJ2-6